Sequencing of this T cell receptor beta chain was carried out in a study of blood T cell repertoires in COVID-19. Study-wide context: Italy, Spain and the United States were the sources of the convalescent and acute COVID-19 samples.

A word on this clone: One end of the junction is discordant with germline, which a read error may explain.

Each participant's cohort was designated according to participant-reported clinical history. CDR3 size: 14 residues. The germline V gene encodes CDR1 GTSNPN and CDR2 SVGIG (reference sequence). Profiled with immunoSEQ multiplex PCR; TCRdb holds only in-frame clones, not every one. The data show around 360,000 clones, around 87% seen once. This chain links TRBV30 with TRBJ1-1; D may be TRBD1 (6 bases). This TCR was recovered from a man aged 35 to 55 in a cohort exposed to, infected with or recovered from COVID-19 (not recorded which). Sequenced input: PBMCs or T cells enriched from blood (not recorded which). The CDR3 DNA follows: TGTGCCTGGGGTGTCACAGGGTGGAACACTGAAGCTTTCTTT. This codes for CAWGVTGWNTEAFF.